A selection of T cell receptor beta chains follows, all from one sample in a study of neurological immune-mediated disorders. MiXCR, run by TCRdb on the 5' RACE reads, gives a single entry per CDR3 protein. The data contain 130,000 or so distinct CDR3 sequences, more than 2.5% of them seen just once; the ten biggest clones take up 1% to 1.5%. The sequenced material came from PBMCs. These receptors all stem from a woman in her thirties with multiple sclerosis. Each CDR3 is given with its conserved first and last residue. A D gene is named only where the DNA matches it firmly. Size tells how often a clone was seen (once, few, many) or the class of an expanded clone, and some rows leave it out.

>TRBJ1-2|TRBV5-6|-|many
CASSPPGSGYTF
TGTGCCAGCAGCCCCCCAGGGAGTGGCTACACCTTC
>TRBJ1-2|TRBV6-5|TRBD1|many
CASRGGTGRISGYGYTF
TGTGCCAGCAGGGGGGGGACAGGGAGGATTTCGGGTTATGGCTACACCTTC
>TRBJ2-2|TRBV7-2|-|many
CASSARWSGELFF
TGTGCCAGCAGCGCCCGTTGGTCCGGGGAGCTGTTTTTT
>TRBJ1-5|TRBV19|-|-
CASKEGVGQPQHF
TGTGCCAGTAAGGAGGGAGTAGGTCAGCCCCAGCATTTT
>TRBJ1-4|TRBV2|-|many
CASRDSELFF
TGTGCCAGCAGGGACTCGGAACTGTTTTTT
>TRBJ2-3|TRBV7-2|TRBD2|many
CASSRGRAEDTQYF
TGTGCCAGCAGCCGTGGGAGGGCGGAAGATACGCAGTATTTT
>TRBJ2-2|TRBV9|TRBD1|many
CASSVGQVTGELFF
TGTGCCAGCAGCGTGGGACAGGTCACCGGGGAGCTGTTTTTT
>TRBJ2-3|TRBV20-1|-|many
CSAREWGIGGDTQYF
TGCAGTGCTAGAGAGTGGGGGATTGGCGGAGATACGCAGTATTTT
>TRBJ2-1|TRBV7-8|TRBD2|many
CASSDRGLAGLNEQFF
TGTGCCAGCAGCGACAGGGGACTAGCGGGGCTCAATGAGCAGTTCTTC
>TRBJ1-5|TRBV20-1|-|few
CSAISLRGDQHQHF
TGCAGTGCTATCTCGCTGAGGGGCGATCAGCACCAGCATTTT
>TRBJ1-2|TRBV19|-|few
CASRRTEDYGYTF
TGTGCCAGTAGACGGACAGAAGACTATGGCTACACCTTC
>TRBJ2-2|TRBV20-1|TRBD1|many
CGTGQDLNTGELFF
TGCGGAACAGGACAGGATCTAAACACCGGGGAGCTGTTTTTT
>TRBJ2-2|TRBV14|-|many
CASSQLNTGELFF
TGTGCCAGCAGCCAACTAAACACCGGGGAGCTGTTTTTT
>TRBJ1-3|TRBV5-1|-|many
CASSRDPSGNTIYF
TGCGCCAGCAGCCGGGACCCCTCTGGAAACACCATATATTTT
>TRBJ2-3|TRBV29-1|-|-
CSPKQGATQYF
TGCAGCCCCAAGCAGGGAGCAACGCAGTATTTT
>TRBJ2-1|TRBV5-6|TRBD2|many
CASRRLAVHVDEQFF
TGTGCCAGCAGGAGACTAGCGGTCCATGTGGATGAGCAGTTCTTC
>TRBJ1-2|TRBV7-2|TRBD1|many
CASSLGGQLRGYTF
TGTGCCAGCAGCTTAGGGGGACAGCTGCGAGGCTACACCTTC
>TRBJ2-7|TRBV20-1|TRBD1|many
CSALNRGNPSYEQYF
TGCAGTGCTTTAAACAGGGGAAACCCTTCCTACGAGCAGTACTTC
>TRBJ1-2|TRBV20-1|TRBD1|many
CSARGTGGAGGYTF
TGCAGTGCTAGAGGGACAGGGGGCGCAGGTGGCTACACCTTC
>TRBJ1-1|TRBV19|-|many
CASSRGATEAFF
TGTGCCAGTAGTCGAGGGGCCACTGAAGCTTTCTTT
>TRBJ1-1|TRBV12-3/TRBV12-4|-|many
CASRGRSWGTEAFF
TGTGCCAGCAGAGGACGGTCCTGGGGCACTGAAGCTTTCTTT
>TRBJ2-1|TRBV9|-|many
CASSPIGSRGNEQFF
TGTGCCAGCAGCCCTATCGGCAGCCGAGGGAATGAGCAGTTCTTC
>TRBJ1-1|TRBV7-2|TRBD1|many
CASSRRDRWDTEAFF
TGTGCCAGCAGCAGACGGGACAGATGGGACACTGAAGCTTTCTTT
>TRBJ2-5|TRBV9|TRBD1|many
CASSSWDRGPQYF
TGTGCCAGCAGCTCCTGGGACAGGGGACCACAGTACTTC
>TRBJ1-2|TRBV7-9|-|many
CASSSGTAGYGYTF
TGTGCCAGCAGCTCCGGGACCGCGGGGTATGGCTACACCTTC
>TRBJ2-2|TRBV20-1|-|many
CSAIDRNTGELFF
TGCAGTGCCATAGACAGAAACACCGGGGAGCTGTTTTTT
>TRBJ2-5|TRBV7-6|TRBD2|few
CASSLASGPGAQYF
TGTGCCAGCAGTCTGGCTAGCGGCCCGGGGGCCCAGTACTTC
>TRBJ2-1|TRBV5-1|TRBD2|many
CASSFSGTSSYNEQFF
TGCGCCAGCAGCTTCTCCGGGACTAGCTCCTACAATGAGCAGTTCTTC
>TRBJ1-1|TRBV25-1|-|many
CASSAGAFEAFF
TGTGCCAGCAGTGCGGGAGCCTTTGAAGCTTTCTTT
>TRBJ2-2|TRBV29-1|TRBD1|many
CSVEPAGGETGELFF
TGCAGCGTTGAACCCGCAGGGGGTGAGACCGGGGAGCTGTTTTTT
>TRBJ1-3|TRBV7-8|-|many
CASSLAVGRISSGNTIYF
TGTGCCAGCAGCTTAGCTGTGGGCAGGATAAGCTCTGGAAACACCATATATTTT
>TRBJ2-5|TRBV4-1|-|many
CASSQRGFGETQYF
TGCGCCAGCAGCCAACGGGGGTTCGGAGAGACCCAGTACTTC
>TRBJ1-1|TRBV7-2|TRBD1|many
CASSLVQGEDTEAFF
TGTGCCAGCAGCTTAGTTCAGGGGGAGGACACTGAAGCTTTCTTT
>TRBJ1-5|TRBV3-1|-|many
CASSQGGNSNQPQHF
TGTGCCAGCAGCCAAGGAGGTAATAGCAATCAGCCCCAGCATTTT
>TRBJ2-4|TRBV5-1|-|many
CASSLANQESDIQYF
TGCGCCAGCAGCTTGGCCAATCAGGAGTCAGACATTCAGTACTTC
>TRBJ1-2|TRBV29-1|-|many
CSVPGGDSYTF
TGCAGCGTCCCGGGCGGAGATAGCTACACCTTC
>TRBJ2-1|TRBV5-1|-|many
CASSLGTNSYNEQFF
TGCGCCAGCAGCTTGGGCACCAACTCCTACAATGAGCAGTTCTTC
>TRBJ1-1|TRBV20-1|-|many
CSAIYRPRDTEAFF
TGCAGTGCCATATATCGCCCGCGGGACACTGAAGCTTTCTTT
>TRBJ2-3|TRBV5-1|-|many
CASSPVVGLRDTQYF
TGCGCCAGCAGCCCCGTGGTGGGACTTCGGGATACGCAGTATTTT
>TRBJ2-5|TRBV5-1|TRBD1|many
CASSGAPTGNQETQYF
TGCGCCAGCAGCGGGGCACCGACAGGGAATCAAGAGACCCAGTACTTC
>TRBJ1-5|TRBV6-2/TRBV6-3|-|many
CASSYSIEPGNQPQHF
TGTGCCAGCAGTTACTCGATTGAACCGGGCAATCAGCCCCAGCATTTT
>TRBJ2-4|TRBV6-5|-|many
CASSYTVGGIAKNIQYF
TGTGCCAGCAGTTACACCGTGGGGGGAATAGCCAAAAACATTCAGTACTTC
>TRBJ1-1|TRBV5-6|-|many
CASSLATVNTEAFF
TGTGCCAGCAGCTTGGCGACAGTGAACACTGAAGCTTTCTTT
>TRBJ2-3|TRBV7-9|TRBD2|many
CASSLFSSGSLGDTQYF
TGTGCCAGCAGCCTCTTCTCTAGCGGGAGTCTCGGAGATACGCAGTATTTT
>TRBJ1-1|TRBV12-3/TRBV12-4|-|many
CASSKTVGTEAFF
TGTGCCAGCAGTAAAACAGTGGGCACTGAAGCTTTCTTT
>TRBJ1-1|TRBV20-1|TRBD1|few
CSALTGYTEAFF
TGCAGTGCCCTGACAGGGTACACTGAAGCTTTCTTT
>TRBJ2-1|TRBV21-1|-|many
CASSRRLTRKDEQFF
TGTGCCAGCAGCAGGCGGCTAACTAGGAAGGATGAGCAGTTCTTC
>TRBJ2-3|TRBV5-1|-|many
CASTRDLDTQYF
TGCGCCAGCACGCGGGACTTAGATACGCAGTATTTT
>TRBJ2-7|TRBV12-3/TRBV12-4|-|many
CASSLRSGVYGEQYF
TGTGCCAGCAGTTTAAGAAGCGGAGTTTATGGCGAGCAGTACTTC
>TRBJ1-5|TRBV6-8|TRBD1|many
CASSRQGGQPQHF
TGTGCCAGCAGTAGACAGGGCGGGCAGCCCCAGCATTTT
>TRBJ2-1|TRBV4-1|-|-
CASSQDRFDSDSYNEQFF
TGCGCCAGCAGCCAAGATAGGTTTGACAGCGATTCCTACAATGAGCAGTTCTTC
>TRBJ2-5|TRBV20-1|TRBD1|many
CSARGDSRRETQYF
TGCAGTGCTAGAGGGGACAGTAGGAGAGAGACCCAGTACTTC
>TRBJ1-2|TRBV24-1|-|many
CATSDRKPRDGYTF
TGTGCCACCAGTGACCGAAAACCGAGGGACGGCTACACCTTC
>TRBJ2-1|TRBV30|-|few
CAWRRLNEQFF
TGTGCCTGGAGAAGACTTAATGAGCAGTTCTTC
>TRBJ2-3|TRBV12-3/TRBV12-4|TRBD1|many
CASSFPTGGVENTQYF
TGTGCCAGCAGTTTCCCGACAGGGGGCGTAGAAAATACGCAGTATTTT
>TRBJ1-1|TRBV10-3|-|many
CAILDGLNTEAFF
TGTGCCATCCTGGACGGTTTGAACACTGAAGCTTTCTTT
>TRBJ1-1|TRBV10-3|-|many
CAISEREVGTEAFF
TGTGCCATCAGTGAAAGAGAGGTGGGCACTGAAGCTTTCTTT
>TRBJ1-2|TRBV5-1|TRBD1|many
CASSFYGTANYGYTF
TGCGCCAGCAGCTTTTATGGGACAGCTAACTATGGCTACACCTTC